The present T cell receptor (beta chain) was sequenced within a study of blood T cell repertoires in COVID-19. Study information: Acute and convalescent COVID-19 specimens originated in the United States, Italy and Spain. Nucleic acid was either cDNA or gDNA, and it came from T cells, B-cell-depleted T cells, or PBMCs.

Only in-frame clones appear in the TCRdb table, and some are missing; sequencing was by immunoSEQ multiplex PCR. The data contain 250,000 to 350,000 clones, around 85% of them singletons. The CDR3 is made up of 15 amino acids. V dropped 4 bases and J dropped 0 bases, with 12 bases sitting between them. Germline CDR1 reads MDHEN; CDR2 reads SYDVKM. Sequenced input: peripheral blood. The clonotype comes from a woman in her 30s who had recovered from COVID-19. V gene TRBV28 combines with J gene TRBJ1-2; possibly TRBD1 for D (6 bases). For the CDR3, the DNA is TGTGCCAGCAGTTCGTGGACAGTTCCTAACTATGGCTACACCTTC. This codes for CASSSWTVPNYGYTF.